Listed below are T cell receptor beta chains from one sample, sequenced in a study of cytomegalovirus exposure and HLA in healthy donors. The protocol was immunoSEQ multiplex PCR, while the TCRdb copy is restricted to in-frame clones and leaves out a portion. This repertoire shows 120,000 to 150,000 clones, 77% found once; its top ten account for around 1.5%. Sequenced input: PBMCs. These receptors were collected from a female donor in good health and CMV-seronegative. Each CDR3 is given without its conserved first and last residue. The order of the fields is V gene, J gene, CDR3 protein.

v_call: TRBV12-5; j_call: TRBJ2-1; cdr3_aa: ASGLEQISPGQGYNEQF
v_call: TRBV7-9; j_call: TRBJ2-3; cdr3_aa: ASSFIEASGRPDTQY
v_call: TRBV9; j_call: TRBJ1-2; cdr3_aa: ASSVGQEANYGYT
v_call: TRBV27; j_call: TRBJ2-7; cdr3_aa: ASSLYSGGREQY
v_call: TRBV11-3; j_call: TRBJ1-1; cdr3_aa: ASSLQGKGTEAF
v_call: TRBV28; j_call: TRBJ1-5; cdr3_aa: ASTRDRRPQH
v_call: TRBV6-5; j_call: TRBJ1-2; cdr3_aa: ASSPGDGYT
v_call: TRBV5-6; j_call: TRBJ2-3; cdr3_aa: ASSLYIRSSGRHTDTQY
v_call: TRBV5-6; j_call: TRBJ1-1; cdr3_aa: ASSLRTGSVTEAF
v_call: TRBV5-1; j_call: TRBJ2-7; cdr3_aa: ASSLGRDEQY
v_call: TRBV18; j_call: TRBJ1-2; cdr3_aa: ASSFRDRVPYGYT
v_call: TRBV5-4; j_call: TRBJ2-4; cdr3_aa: ASSPLAGGPNQNIQC
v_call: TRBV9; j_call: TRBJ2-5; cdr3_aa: ASSARTGQGIQETQY
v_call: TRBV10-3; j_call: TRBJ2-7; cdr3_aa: AIIGDRGFSEQY
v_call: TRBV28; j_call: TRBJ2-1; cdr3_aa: ASSLRNEQF
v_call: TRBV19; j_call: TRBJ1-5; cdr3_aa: ASSIDGQSPEPQH
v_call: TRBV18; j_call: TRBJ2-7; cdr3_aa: ASSPARNYEQY
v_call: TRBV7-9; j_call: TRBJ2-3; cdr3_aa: ASSLPTRLAGGTDTQY
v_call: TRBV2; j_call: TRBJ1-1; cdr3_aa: ASSEATGWGTEVAF
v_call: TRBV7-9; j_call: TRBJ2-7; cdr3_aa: ASGQARDEQY
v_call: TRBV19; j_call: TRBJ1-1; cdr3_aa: ASSTIDRANTEAF
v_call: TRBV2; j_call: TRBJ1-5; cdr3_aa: ASSGRASQPQH
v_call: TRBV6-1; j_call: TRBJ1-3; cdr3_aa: ASSAAGLSGNTIY
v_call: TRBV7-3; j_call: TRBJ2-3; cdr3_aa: ASSLAGLGTDTQY
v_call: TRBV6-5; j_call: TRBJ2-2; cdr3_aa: ASTMGQGNTGELF
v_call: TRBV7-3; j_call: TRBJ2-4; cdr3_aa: ASSLGQKKWDIQY
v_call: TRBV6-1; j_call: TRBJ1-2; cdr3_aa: ASSDPPGDYGYT
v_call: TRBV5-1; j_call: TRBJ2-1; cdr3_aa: ASMAEGSKASGKVEQF
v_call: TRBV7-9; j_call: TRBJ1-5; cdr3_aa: ASSLGQFATGNQPQH